This T cell receptor beta chain was profiled in a study of blood T cell repertoires in COVID-19. With 3 bases clipped from V and 5 bases from J, the junction kept 3 bases outside the gene matches. This CDR3 is 14 amino acids long. Germline-derived CDR1 and CDR2 are SGHKS and YYEKEE (reference sequence). As originally analysed: Nucleated cell number was recorded as an estimate derived from reference gene primer amplification. Repertoires were generated with immunoSEQ multiplex PCR, while TCRdb's copy carries only in-frame clones and drops some. D and trimming were read from the DNA, whereas the V and J calls and clone size are those reported in that table. This table has around 230,000 clones, about nine tenths appearing once. This clone appeared once.

The chain uses TRBV5-5 and TRBJ2-4; TRBD1 aligns across 9 bases. The origin of this receptor is a woman aged 40-49 years with acute COVID-19. The sample was PBMCs or T cells enriched from blood (not recorded which). The CDR3 DNA reads as TGTGCCAGCAGCTCCCGGGACAGGGAAAACATTCAGTACTTC. It yields the protein CASSSRDRENIQYF.